Each of the 29 T cell receptor beta chains below was sequenced from the same sample in a study of blood T cell repertoires in COVID-19. Profiling relied on immunoSEQ multiplex PCR, and the TCRdb table lists in-frame clones only, not all of them. The table records around 230,000 clones, approximately 85% of them present only once. Source material: peripheral blood. These receptors all stem from a woman aged 60-75 years with active or convalescent COVID-19.

This sequence joins TRBV7-3 and TRBJ2-1, with a possible D match to TRBD2 (5 bases). The CDR3 spans 16 residues. Trimming took 2 bases from V and 0 from J, leaving 11 bases between them. Germline V gene sequence: CDR1 SGHTA, CDR2 FQGTGA. The CDR3 DNA reads as TGTGCCAGCAGCTTACGGGGTACGTCCTCCTACAATGAGCAGTTCTTC. It yields the protein CASSLRGTSSYNEQFF.

The chain is built from TRBV12-5 and TRBJ2-3; 12 nucleotides align to TRBD2. This CDR3 comprises 13 residues. Germline V gene sequence: CDR1 LGHNT, CDR2 FRNRAP. V trimming: 6 bases; J trimming: 9 bases; junction bases outside the gene matches: 4. This CDR3 reads CASGGTSGLTQYF. CDR3 nucleotide sequence: TGTGCTAGTGGGGGGACTAGCGGGTTGACGCAGTATTTT.

This chain links TRBV9 with TRBJ1-4; no reliable D call. The CDR3 runs to 14 residues. Trimming stripped 3 bases from V and 10 bases from J, with 16 bases between. Germline CDR1 reads SGDLS; CDR2 reads YYNGEE. The chain's CDR3 is CASSAGLEFRKLFF. CDR3 DNA: TGTGCCAGCAGCGCAGGACTGGAATTTAGAAAACTGTTTTTT. Variable domain in full (rest from reference TRBV9 and TRBJ1-4): DSGVTQTPKHLITATGQRVTLRCSPRSGDLSVYWYQQSLDQGLQFLIQYYNGEERAKGNILERFSAQQFPDLHSELNLSSLELGDSALYFCASSAGLEFRKLFFGSGTQLSVL.

J is TRBJ1-2 and V is TRBV6-1, with TRBD1 matching over 10 bases. Trimming cost V 3 bases and J 2 bases; bases outside gene matches: 3. CDR1 is MNHNS, CDR2 SASEGT, per germline. This CDR3 comprises 15 residues. Written as DNA, the CDR3 is TGTGCCAGCAGTGACCCGGGACAGGGGAACTATGGCTACACCTTC. This gives the protein CASSDPGQGNYGYTF.

This clone turned up a few times. The chain combines TRBV7-2 with TRBJ2-1, with D perhaps TRBD2 (6 bases). Germline assignment: CDR1 SGHTA and CDR2 FQGNSA. V was shortened by 1 base and J by 9 bases, with 10 bases between the two germline ends. The CDR3 extends over 13 amino acids. CDR3 amino acids: CASSLVDGGEQFF. CDR3 sequence (DNA): TGTGCCAGCAGCTTAGTGGACGGGGGTGAGCAGTTCTTC.

This chain connects TRBV7-9 to TRBJ1-2; no reliable D call. The V gene's germline CDR1 is SEHNR and CDR2 FQNEAQ (reference sequence). The CDR3 is made up of 13 amino acids. Between the trimmed V and J ends, which lost 5 bases and 3 bases, there was a span of 10 bases. In DNA, the CDR3 is TGTGCCAGCAGCCGCGAGGCGGACTATGGCTACACCTTC. Amino acids: CASSREADYGYTF.

The rearrangement links TRBV7-2 to TRBJ1-1, with D perhaps TRBD1 (6 bases). The CDR3 runs to 15 residues. Deletions cut 5 bases from V and 4 bases from J, with 17 bases between. Germline CDR1 SGHTA, CDR2 FQGNSA. CDR3 sequence: CASSVNRDTFTEAFF. DNA for the CDR3: TGTGCCAGCAGCGTAAACCGGGACACATTCACTGAAGCTTTCTTT.

The chain joins TRBV6-5 to TRBJ1-6, with D perhaps TRBD1 (6 bases). The germline V gene encodes CDR1 MNHEY and CDR2 SVGAGI. This CDR3 contains 15 residues. The germline V and J ends were trimmed by 6 bases and 6 bases, with 15 bases remaining between them. The CDR3 bases are TGTGCCAGCAGATCCGGCGGACAGTTTAATTCACCCCTCCACTTT. Translation gives CASRSGGQFNSPLHF.

This clone was observed at least ten times. This sequence joins TRBV6-1 and TRBJ1-5; D is unresolved. This CDR3 has 14 residues. CDR1 MNHNS and CDR2 SASEGT come from the germline V gene. The V end lost 0 bases, the J end lost 6 bases, and 9 bases lay between the germline ends. The CDR3 nucleotides read TGTGCCAGCAGTGAAGCCGGCGGCACTCAGCCCCAGCATTTT. Translation: CASSEAGGTQPQHF.

CDR3 loop: CASSVDRNQPQHF. DNA for the CDR3: TGTGCCAGCAGCGTCGACAGAAATCAGCCCCAGCATTTT. The chain carries TRBV6-5 and TRBJ1-5; tentative D call: TRBD1 (5 bases). The CDR3 length is 13 residues. The germline V gene has CDR1 MNHEY and CDR2 SVGAGI. V shed 6 bases and J shed 4 bases, with 10 bases lying between them.

The CDR3 reads CASSPLSLSGVVNTEAFF. CDR3 nucleotides: TGTGCCAGCTCACCACTTTCACTATCCGGAGTAGTGAACACTGAAGCTTTCTTT. The rearrangement links TRBV18 to TRBJ1-1; D call uncertain. Germline V gives CDR1 KGHSH, CDR2 LQKENI. V was shortened by 1 base and J by 0 bases, with 18 bases between the two germline ends. The CDR3 length is 18 residues.

The gene calls are TRBV5-1 and TRBJ2-2; 9 nucleotides align to TRBD1. CDR1 and CDR2 from the germline V gene are SGHRS and YFSETQ. The V gene end was trimmed by 2 bases and the J gene end by 8 bases; junction bases not matched to a gene: 7. The CDR3 spans 15 residues. DNA for the CDR3: TGCGCCAGCAGCTTCCGACAGGGGGAAAATGGGGAGCTGTTTTTT. Its translation: CASSFRQGENGELFF.

This clone came up many times. The rearrangement links TRBV4-1 to TRBJ1-4; TRBD1 is a possible D gene (6 bases). The CDR3 has 15 residues. Trimming cost V 1 base and J 7 bases, with 13 bases left between them. Germline V lookup: CDR1 MGHRA, CDR2 YSYEKL. The CDR3 sequence: CASSQAGGAGEKLFF. The CDR3 region has the DNA TGCGCCAGCAGCCAAGCCGGGGGGGCGGGTGAAAAACTGTTTTTT.

To note about this clone: The sample has other DNA sequences that encode this CDR3 too. This chain connects TRBV29-1 to TRBJ1-2; TRBD1 might be the D (5 bases). Per germline, CDR1 SQVTM and CDR2 ANQGSEA. The CDR3 is made up of 14 amino acids. V lost 4 bases, J lost 0 bases, and 12 bases lay in between. This CDR3 reads CSVAFGGSNYGYTF. CDR3 nucleotides: TGCAGCGTTGCATTTGGGGGGTCTAACTATGGCTACACCTTC.

The chain combines TRBV2 with TRBJ2-7; D perhaps matches TRBD2 (6 bases). The CDR3 spans 13 residues. CDR1 is SNHLY and CDR2 is FYNNEI in the germline V gene. The germline V and J ends were trimmed by 7 bases and 5 bases, with 15 bases remaining between them. The CDR3 DNA reads as TGTGCCAGCAAACGACTAGAAGGCAACGAGCAGTACTTC. Its translation: CASKRLEGNEQYF. Using reference TRBV2 and TRBJ2-7 for the parts outside the CDR3, the full variable domain is EPEVTQTPSHQVTQMGQEVILRCVPISNHLYFYWYRQILGQKVEFLVSFYNNEISEKSEIFDDQFSVERPDGSNFTLKIRSTKLEDSAMYFCASKRLEGNEQYFGPGTRLTVT.

V gene TRBV3-1 (or the pseudogene TRBV3-2) combines with J gene TRBJ2-5, with 13 positions matching TRBD2. The V segment lost 4 bases and the J segment 5 bases; nucleotides outside the gene matches: 19. The length of the CDR3 is 20 residues. Per germline, CDR1 LGHDT and CDR2 YNNKEL (reference sequence). CDR3 nucleotide sequence: TGTGCCAGCAGCCCGCACCCCTTGACTAGCGGGGGGCCGCGGGAGGAGACCCAGTACTTC. This sequence encodes CASSPHPLTSGGPREETQYF.

The chain's CDR3 is CSAYDQRGQYF. Written as DNA, the CDR3 is TGCAGTGCTTACGACCAACGAGGGCAGTACTTC. The V call is TRBV20-1, the J call TRBJ2-7; no firm D call. The V gene lost 5 bases and the J gene lost 9 bases, with 14 bases spanning the gap. The CDR3 has 11 residues. Germline V gene sequence: CDR1 DFQATT, CDR2 SNEGSKA (reference sequence).

The J gene is TRBJ1-2, the V gene TRBV18, with D possibly matching TRBD1 (5 bases). The CDR3 runs to 16 residues. The germline V gene has CDR1 KGHSH and CDR2 LQKENI. V lost 3 bases to trimming and J lost 3 bases, with 17 bases between them. The CDR3: CASSPLGQVKDYGYTF. CDR3 DNA: TGTGCCAGCTCACCCCTCGGACAAGTAAAGGACTATGGCTACACCTTC.

This chain links TRBV7-6 with TRBJ2-2, with 10 positions matching TRBD2. The CDR3 sequence is 16 residues long. The V gene end was trimmed by 1 base and the J gene end by 9 bases; junction bases not matched to a gene: 8. CDR1 is SGHVS, CDR2 FNYEAQ, per germline. The CDR3 DNA reads TGTGCCAGCAGCTTAGTTCGAACTAGCGGGGACCGGGAGCTGTTTTTT. Translating gives CASSLVRTSGDRELFF.

The DNA of the CDR3 is TGTGCCAGCAGGGACACAGGGCCCTACGAGCAGTACTTC. It yields the protein CASRDTGPYEQYF. This chain joins TRBV27 and TRBJ2-7; TRBD1 might be the D (6 bases). V lost 6 bases and J lost 2, with 11 bases in between. CDR1 MNHEY and CDR2 SMNVEV come from the germline V gene (reference sequence). The CDR3 runs to 13 residues.

This clone showed up many times. V usage is TRBV7-2 and J usage is TRBJ2-2, with no clear D. The CDR3 covers 15 residues. CDR1 and CDR2 (germline): SGHTA, FQGNSA. The V end was cut by 4 bases, the J end by 3 bases, with 12 bases between. This CDR3 reads CASSSGLTDTGELFF. The CDR3 DNA sequence: TGTGCCAGCAGCTCCGGGTTGACGGACACCGGGGAGCTGTTTTTT.

Only a few counts were recorded for this clone. The rearrangement links TRBV7-9 to TRBJ2-7; a weak D match, TRBD2 (5 bases). CDR3 length equals 12 residues. Germline V gene sequence: CDR1 SEHNR, CDR2 FQNEAQ (reference sequence). V lost 4 bases and J lost 4, with 8 bases in between. The CDR3 bases are TGTGCCAGCAGCTCGACGGGATACGAGCAGTACTTC. This sequence encodes CASSSTGYEQYF.

This rearrangement joins TRBV7-8 to TRBJ1-5, with D uncertain. This CDR3 is 13 amino acids long. Germline V gene lookup returns CDR1 SGHVS and CDR2 FQNEAQ. Trimming pared 0 bases from V and 4 bases from J, leaving 4 bases between. Written as DNA, the CDR3 is TGTGCCAGCAGCTTAGCCCTAAATCAGCCCCAGCATTTT. It is translated as CASSLALNQPQHF.

This clone came up once. This chain links TRBV6-5 with TRBJ1-5, with D possibly matching TRBD1 (5 bases). The CDR3 sequence is 15 residues long. CDR1 is MNHEY, CDR2 SVGAGI, per germline. With 0 bases removed from V and 7 bases from J, the gap between germline ends came to 13 bases. The CDR3 loop is CASSYSYGAGQPQHF. The CDR3 DNA reads TGTGCCAGCAGTTACTCGTACGGGGCGGGACAGCCCCAGCATTTT.

This chain uses TRBV27 with TRBJ2-5; D is perhaps TRBD1 (6 bases). Germline V lookup: CDR1 MNHEY, CDR2 SMNVEV (reference sequence). With 9 bases removed from V and 0 bases from J, the gap between germline ends came to 11 bases. The CDR3 extends over 13 amino acids. The CDR3 reads CASRTAYQETQYF. In nucleotides, the CDR3 is TGTGCCAGTAGGACAGCCTACCAAGAGACCCAGTACTTC.

CDR3 amino acids: CASSLASSGGINIQYF. The CDR3 DNA reads as TGCGCCAGCAGCTTGGCTTCTAGCGGGGGCATAAACATTCAGTACTTC. V is TRBV5-1 and J is TRBJ2-4; 10 nucleotides align to TRBD2. With V trimmed by 0 bases and J by 6 bases, 6 bases remained unmatched. Germline-derived CDR1 and CDR2 are SGHRS and YFSETQ. The CDR3 extends over 16 amino acids.

The chain joins TRBV3-1 (or the pseudogene TRBV3-2) to TRBJ2-1, with 9 positions matching TRBD1. Germline V gene sequence: CDR1 LGHDT, CDR2 YNNKEL (reference sequence). There are 16 residues in the CDR3. V shed 6 bases and J 6 bases; nucleotides not matched to a gene: 12. In DNA form, the CDR3 reads TGTGCCAGCAGGGCAAGACTAGGGACAGGGTCCAATGAGCAGTTCTTC. Its translation: CASRARLGTGSNEQFF.

The chain links TRBV30 to TRBJ1-2; 9 nucleotides match TRBD1. Per germline, CDR1 GTSNPN and CDR2 SVGIG (reference sequence). CDR3 length equals 15 residues. Germline trimming cut 1 base from V and 5 bases from J; bases unmatched to any gene: 8. In nucleotides, the CDR3 is TGTGCCTGGAGTGGACGGTCCGGGACAGGGTATGGCTACACCTTC. This sequence encodes CAWSGRSGTGYGYTF.

The chain carries TRBV7-2 and TRBJ1-2, with D possibly matching TRBD1 (6 bases). The germline CDR1 and CDR2 sequences are SGHTA and FQGNSA. The CDR3 extends over 15 amino acids. Between the trimmed V and J ends, which lost 3 bases and 1 base, there was a span of 12 bases. This CDR3 reads CASSLIDRSNYGYTF. The CDR3 bases are TGTGCCAGCAGCTTGATCGACAGGAGTAACTATGGCTACACCTTC.